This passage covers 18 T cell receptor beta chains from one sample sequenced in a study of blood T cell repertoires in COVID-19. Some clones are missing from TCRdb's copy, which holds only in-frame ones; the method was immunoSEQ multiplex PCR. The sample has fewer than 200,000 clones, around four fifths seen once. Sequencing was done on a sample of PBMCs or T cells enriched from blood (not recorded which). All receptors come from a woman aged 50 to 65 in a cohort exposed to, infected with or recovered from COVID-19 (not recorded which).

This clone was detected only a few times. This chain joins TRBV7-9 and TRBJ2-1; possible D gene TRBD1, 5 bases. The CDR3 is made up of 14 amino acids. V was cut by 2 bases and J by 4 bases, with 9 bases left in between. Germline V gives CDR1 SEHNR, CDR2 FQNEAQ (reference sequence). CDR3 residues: CASSLLTEYNEQFF. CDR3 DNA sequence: TGTGCCAGCAGCTTACTGACAGAATACAATGAGCAGTTCTTC.

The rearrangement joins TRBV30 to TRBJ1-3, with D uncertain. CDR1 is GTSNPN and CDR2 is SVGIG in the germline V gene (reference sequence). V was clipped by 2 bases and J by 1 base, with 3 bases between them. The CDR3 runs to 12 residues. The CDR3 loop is CAWSPSGNTIYF. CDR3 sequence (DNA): TGTGCCTGGAGTCCGTCTGGAAACACCATATATTTT.

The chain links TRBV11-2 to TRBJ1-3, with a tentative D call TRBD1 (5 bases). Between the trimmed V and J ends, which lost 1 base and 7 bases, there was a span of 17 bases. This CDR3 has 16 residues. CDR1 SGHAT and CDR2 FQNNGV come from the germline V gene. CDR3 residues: CASSLAGGQGRNTIYF. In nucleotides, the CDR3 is TGTGCCAGCAGCTTAGCGGGAGGGCAGGGTCGTAACACCATATATTTT. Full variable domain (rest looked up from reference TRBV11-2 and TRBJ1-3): EAGVAQSPRYKIIEKRQSVAFWCNPISGHATLYWYQQILGQGPKLLIQFQNNGVVDDSQLPKDRFSAERLKGVDSTLKIQPAKLEDSAVYLCASSLAGGQGRNTIYFGEGSWLTVV.

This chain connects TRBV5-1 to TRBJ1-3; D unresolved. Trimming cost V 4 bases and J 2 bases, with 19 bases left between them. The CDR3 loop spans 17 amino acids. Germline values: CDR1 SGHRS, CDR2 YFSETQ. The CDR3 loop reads CASSPEGGGFTGNTIYF. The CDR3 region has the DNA TGCGCCAGCAGCCCCGAGGGTGGCGGGTTCACTGGAAACACCATATATTTT.

The CDR3 sequence is CASSEGSRNIQYF. CDR3 DNA: TGTGCCAGCAGTGAAGGGAGCAGAAACATTCAGTACTTC. The J gene is TRBJ2-4, the V gene TRBV2; no reliable D call. Germline values: CDR1 SNHLY, CDR2 FYNNEI. V was trimmed by 1 base and J by 6 bases, leaving 7 bases between them. The CDR3 totals 13 residues.

DNA of the CDR3: TGTGCCAGCAGTGAAGGATGGGACAGGGAGTGGAGCACTGAAGCTTTCTTT. Translation: CASSEGWDREWSTEAFF. This chain connects TRBV2 to TRBJ1-1; 9 bases fit TRBD1. Germline CDR1 and CDR2: SNHLY and FYNNEI. V lost 1 base to trimming and J lost 4 bases; unmatched junction nucleotides: 10. The CDR3 loop spans 17 amino acids.

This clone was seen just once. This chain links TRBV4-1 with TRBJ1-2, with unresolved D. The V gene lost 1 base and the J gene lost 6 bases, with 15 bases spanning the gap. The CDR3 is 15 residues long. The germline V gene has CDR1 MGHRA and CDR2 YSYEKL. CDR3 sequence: CASSQVKSGSDGYTF. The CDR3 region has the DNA TGCGCCAGCAGCCAAGTTAAATCCGGGTCGGATGGCTACACCTTC.

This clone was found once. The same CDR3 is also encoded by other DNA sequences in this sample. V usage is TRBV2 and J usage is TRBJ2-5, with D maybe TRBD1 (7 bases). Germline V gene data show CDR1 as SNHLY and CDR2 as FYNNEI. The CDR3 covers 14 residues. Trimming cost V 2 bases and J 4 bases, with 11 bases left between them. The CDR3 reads CASSERQGGETQYF. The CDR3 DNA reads TGTGCCAGCAGTGAACGGCAGGGGGGAGAGACCCAGTACTTC.

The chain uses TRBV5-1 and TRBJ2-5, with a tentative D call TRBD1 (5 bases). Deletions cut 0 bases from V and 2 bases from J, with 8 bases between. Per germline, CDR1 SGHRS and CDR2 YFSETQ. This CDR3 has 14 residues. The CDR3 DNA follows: TGCGCCAGCAGCTTGGGACAGTCTCAAGAGACCCAGTACTTC. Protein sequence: CASSLGQSQETQYF. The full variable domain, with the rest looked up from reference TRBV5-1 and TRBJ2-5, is KAGVTQTPRYLIKTRGQQVTLSCSPISGHRSVSWYQQTPGQGLQFLFEYFSETQRNKGNFPGRFSGRQFSNSRSEMNVSTLELGDSALYLCASSLGQSQETQYFGPGTRLLVL.

The CDR3 bases are TGCGCCAGCTCAAAGGACAGTCAAGAGACCCAGTACTTC. It codes for CASSKDSQETQYF. This rearrangement joins TRBV5-1 to TRBJ2-5; possibly TRBD1 for D (6 bases). V gave up 7 bases and J gave up 2 bases, with 12 bases separating them. This CDR3 is built from 13 residues. Germline V CDR1 and CDR2: SGHRS, YFSETQ.

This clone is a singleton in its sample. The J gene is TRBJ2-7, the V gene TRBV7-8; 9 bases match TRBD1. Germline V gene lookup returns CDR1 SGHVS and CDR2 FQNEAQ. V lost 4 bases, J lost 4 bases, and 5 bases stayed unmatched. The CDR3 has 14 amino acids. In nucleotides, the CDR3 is TGTGCCAGCAGCTCACCGGGACAGGGTTACGAGCAGTACTTC. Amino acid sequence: CASSSPGQGYEQYF.

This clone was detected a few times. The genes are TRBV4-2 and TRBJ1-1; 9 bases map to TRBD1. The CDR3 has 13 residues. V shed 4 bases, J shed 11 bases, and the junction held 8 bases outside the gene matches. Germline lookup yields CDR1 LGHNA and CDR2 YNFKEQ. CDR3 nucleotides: TGTGCCAGCAGCCTGGGACAGGGCCTAGAGGCTTTCTTT. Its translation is CASSLGQGLEAFF.

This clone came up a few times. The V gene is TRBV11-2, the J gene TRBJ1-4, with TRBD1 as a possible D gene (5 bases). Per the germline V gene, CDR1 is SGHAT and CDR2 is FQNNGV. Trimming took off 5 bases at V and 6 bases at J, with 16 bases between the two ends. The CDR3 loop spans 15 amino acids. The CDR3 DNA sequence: TGTGCCAGCAGCACCCGTGGGGCGGGGTATGAAAAACTGTTTTTT. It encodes CASSTRGAGYEKLFF.

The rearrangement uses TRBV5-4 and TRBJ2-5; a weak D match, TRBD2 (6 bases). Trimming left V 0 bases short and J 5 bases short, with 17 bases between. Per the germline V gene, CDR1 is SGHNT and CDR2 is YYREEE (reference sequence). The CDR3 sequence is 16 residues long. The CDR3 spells CASSLGPGGPSETQYF. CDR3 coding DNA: TGTGCCAGCAGCTTGGGCCCCGGGGGACCCAGTGAGACCCAGTACTTC.

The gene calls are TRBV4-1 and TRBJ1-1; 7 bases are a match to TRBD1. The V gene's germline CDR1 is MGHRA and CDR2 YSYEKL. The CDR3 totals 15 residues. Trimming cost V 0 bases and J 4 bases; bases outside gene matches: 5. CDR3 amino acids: CASSQDQAGGTEAFF. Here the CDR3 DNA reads TGCGCCAGCAGCCAAGATCAGGCAGGGGGCACTGAAGCTTTCTTT.

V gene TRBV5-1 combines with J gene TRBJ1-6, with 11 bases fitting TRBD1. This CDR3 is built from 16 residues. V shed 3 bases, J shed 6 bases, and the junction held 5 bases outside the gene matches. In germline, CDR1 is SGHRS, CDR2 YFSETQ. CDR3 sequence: CASSWTGTGGNSPLHF. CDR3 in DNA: TGCGCCAGCAGCTGGACAGGGACAGGGGGTAATTCACCCCTCCACTTT.

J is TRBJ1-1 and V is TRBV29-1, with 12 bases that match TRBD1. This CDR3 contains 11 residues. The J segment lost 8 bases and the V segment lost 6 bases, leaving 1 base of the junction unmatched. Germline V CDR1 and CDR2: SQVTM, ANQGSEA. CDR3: CSVGTGGEAFF. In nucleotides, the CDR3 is TGCAGCGTGGGGACAGGGGGCGAAGCTTTCTTT.

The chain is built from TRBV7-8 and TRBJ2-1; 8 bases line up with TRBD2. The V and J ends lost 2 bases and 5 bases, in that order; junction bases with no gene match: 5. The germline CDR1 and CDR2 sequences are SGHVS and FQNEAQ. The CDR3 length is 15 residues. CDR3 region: CASSLILRGDNEQFF. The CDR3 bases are TGTGCCAGCAGCTTAATACTGCGGGGGGACAATGAGCAGTTCTTC.